This TCR beta chain was found in a study of beta chain features in type 1 diabetes. Trimming stripped 6 bases from V and 8 bases from J, with 26 bases between. Per the germline V gene, CDR1 is SEHNR and CDR2 is FQNEAQ (reference sequence). The CDR3 covers 17 residues. The sequenced template was cDNA made from the entire isolated RNA. Profiling relied on immunoSEQ multiplex PCR, and the TCRdb table lists in-frame clones only, not all of them. This table holds roughly 610,000 clones, roughly 15% found once. This clonotype originated in a man between 18 and 35 years old in good health. The sequencing input was naive CD4+ T cells from blood. The chain links TRBV7-9 to TRBJ2-1, with D perhaps TRBD1 (6 bases). The CDR3 protein is CASRTPLAGKGVDEQFF. CDR3 nucleotides: TGTGCCAGCAGAACTCCCCTGGCAGGGAAGGGGGTTGATGAGCAGTTCTTC.